Listed below are T cell receptor beta chains from one sample, sequenced in a study of PD-1 blockade in classical Hodgkin lymphoma. Libraries were prepared by immunoSEQ multiplex PCR; TCRdb keeps only in-frame clonotypes and omits some of them. The table includes around 24,000 clones, roughly four fifths detected once. Sequenced material: peripheral blood mononuclear cells (PBMCs), taken before the fourth cycle of nivolumab. The receptors originated from a human donor with classical Hodgkin lymphoma. CDR3s include the opening cysteine and the closing phenylalanine or tryptophan. D genes are given only for firm matches. Size is omitted from some rows. Given values are once, few, many or a class for expanded clones.

size: -
J: TRBJ2-1
D: TRBD1
V: TRBV27
DNA: TGTGCCAGCAGTAACCGGGACAGGGGCCCGGATGAGCAGTTCTTC
CDR3: CASSNRDRGPDEQFF

size: -
J: TRBJ2-1
D: -
V: TRBV6-7
DNA: TGTGCCAGCAGTTACGGCCAGGGGTTCCACAATGAGCAGTTCTTC
CDR3: CASSYGQGFHNEQFF

size: -
J: TRBJ1-4
D: TRBD1
V: TRBV28
DNA: TGTGCCAGCAGTTCTGGGACAGCCCTAGCAACTAATGAAAAACTGTTTTTT
CDR3: CASSSGTALATNEKLFF

size: -
J: TRBJ1-1
D: -
V: TRBV9
DNA: TGTGCCAGCAGCCCGAGACCCATTTCGGGCACTGAAGCTTTCTTT
CDR3: CASSPRPISGTEAFF

size: few
J: TRBJ1-4
D: -
V: TRBV19
DNA: TGTGCCAGTACCCCGAAGACAGGACGATGGGAAAAACTGTTTTTT
CDR3: CASTPKTGRWEKLFF

size: few
J: TRBJ1-1
D: -
V: TRBV30
DNA: TGTGCCTGGAGTGTCCCCTTGGGGCACCAAGCTTTCTTT
CDR3: CAWSVPLGHQAFF

size: -
J: TRBJ2-3
D: -
V: TRBV9
DNA: TGTGCCAGCAGCGCGCCGAGGGGGGTTAGCACAGATACGCAGTATTTT
CDR3: CASSAPRGVSTDTQYF

size: once
J: TRBJ1-2
D: -
V: TRBV6-5
DNA: TGTGCCAGCAGTTATGAGGGTAACTATGGCTACACCTTC
CDR3: CASSYEGNYGYTF

size: -
J: TRBJ2-1
D: -
V: TRBV14
DNA: TGTGCCAGCAGCCAAGGGCTCGCTACTGAGCAGTTCTTC
CDR3: CASSQGLATEQFF

size: -
J: TRBJ1-1
D: -
V: TRBV19
DNA: TGTGCCAGTAGTCAGGGTCCCCTTAACACTGAAGCTTTCTTT
CDR3: CASSQGPLNTEAFF

size: -
J: TRBJ1-2
D: -
V: TRBV5-1
DNA: TGCGCCAGCAGCTTGGTTTCGGCTACCTATGGCTACACCTTC
CDR3: CASSLVSATYGYTF

size: -
J: TRBJ2-1
D: TRBD2
V: TRBV4-2
DNA: TGTGCCAGCAGCCAAGACGTTCCGGGACTAGCGGCTCGCAATGAGCAGTTCTTC
CDR3: CASSQDVPGLAARNEQFF

size: -
J: TRBJ2-3
D: TRBD2
V: TRBV9
DNA: TGTGCCAGCAGCCCCTCGGGACTAGCGGGAGGGGGTACGCAGTATTTT
CDR3: CASSPSGLAGGGTQYF

size: -
J: TRBJ2-7
D: -
V: TRBV5-1
DNA: TGCGCCAGCAGCCTGGACGGCTACGAGCAGTACTTC
CDR3: CASSLDGYEQYF

size: -
J: TRBJ2-6
D: -
V: TRBV30
DNA: TGTGCCTGGATTCGTACAAGAGACGGGCGCCCCTCTGGGGCCAACGTCCTGACTTTC
CDR3: CAWIRTRDGRPSGANVLTF

size: -
J: TRBJ1-2
D: TRBD1
V: TRBV2
DNA: TGTGCCAGCAGTTCAGGGGGCGGTATCTATGGCTACACCTTC
CDR3: CASSSGGGIYGYTF

size: once
J: TRBJ2-7
D: TRBD1
V: TRBV6-1
DNA: TGTGCCAGCAGGACTCACACAGGGGGCGCGTCCGAGCAGTACTTC
CDR3: CASRTHTGGASEQYF

size: -
J: TRBJ1-2
D: TRBD1
V: TRBV4-1
DNA: TGCGCCAGCTGGAACCGGGACAGGGGAACAGGGGGCTACACCTTC
CDR3: CASWNRDRGTGGYTF

size: -
J: TRBJ1-6
D: -
V: TRBV30
DNA: TGTGCCTGGGGGGATACGGGACTCCCGAATTCACCCCTCCACTTT
CDR3: CAWGDTGLPNSPLHF

size: few
J: TRBJ2-7
D: -
V: TRBV5-6
DNA: TGTGCCAGCAGCTTGTGGTCCTACGAGCAGTACTTC
CDR3: CASSLWSYEQYF

size: -
J: TRBJ2-1
D: -
V: TRBV28
DNA: TGTGCCAGCAGTTTATACGGACAGCTCTTCAATGAGCAGTTCTTC
CDR3: CASSLYGQLFNEQFF

size: -
J: TRBJ2-5
D: -
V: TRBV6-5
DNA: TGTGCCAGCAGTTCCCCCGGGCGCCAGGAGACCCAGTACTTC
CDR3: CASSSPGRQETQYF

size: -
J: TRBJ2-4
D: -
V: TRBV29-1
DNA: TGCAGCGTTGAACTACAGGGCACCAAAAACATTCAGTACTTC
CDR3: CSVELQGTKNIQYF

size: -
J: TRBJ2-1
D: -
V: TRBV6-1
DNA: TGTGCCAGCAGTGGGTACGGGGGCGGAATCTTC
CDR3: CASSGYGGGIF

size: few
J: TRBJ2-7
D: -
V: TRBV5-1
DNA: TGCGCCAGCAGCTTCCGACAGGGAGGCTACGAGCAGTACTTC
CDR3: CASSFRQGGYEQYF

size: -
J: TRBJ1-5
D: -
V: TRBV6-1
DNA: TGTGCCAGCAGTGAAGAACGACAATTTAGCAATCAGCCCCAGCATTTT
CDR3: CASSEERQFSNQPQHF

size: -
J: TRBJ1-2
D: -
V: TRBV21-1
DNA: TGTGCCCACGGGAGACAGGGGGCTTTCTATGGCTACACCTTC
CDR3: CAHGRQGAFYGYTF

size: few
J: TRBJ1-1
D: -
V: TRBV2
DNA: TGTGCCAGCGGTCGGGACACTGAAGCTTTCTTT
CDR3: CASGRDTEAFF

size: -
J: TRBJ1-3
D: -
V: TRBV19
DNA: TGTGCCAGTAGTCCTCCCATAGGCGGACTGAGTTACGACACCATATATTTT
CDR3: CASSPPIGGLSYDTIYF

size: -
J: TRBJ1-5
D: TRBD1
V: TRBV7-2
DNA: TGTGCCAGCAGCGGTGGGACAGGGCCCGGTCAGCCCCAGCATTTT
CDR3: CASSGGTGPGQPQHF

size: -
J: TRBJ1-1
D: -
V: TRBV5-1
DNA: TGCGCCAGCAGCTTCGGTGACTCGGGGGACACTGAAGCTTTCTTT
CDR3: CASSFGDSGDTEAFF

size: few
J: TRBJ2-2
D: TRBD2
V: TRBV5-1
DNA: TGCGCCAGCAGCTTGGGCTCTAGCGGGACCGGGGAGCTGTTTTTT
CDR3: CASSLGSSGTGELFF

size: -
J: TRBJ2-1
D: -
V: TRBV5-4
DNA: TGTGCCAGCAGCTTTGGAGGGGTTGGTGGCAATGAGCAGTTCTTC
CDR3: CASSFGGVGGNEQFF

size: -
J: TRBJ2-2
D: TRBD2
V: TRBV2
DNA: TGTGCCAGCAGTGAAGTCCCGTCTTACAGCGGGGAGGCACTGGGGGAGCTGTTTTTT
CDR3: CASSEVPSYSGEALGELFF

size: -
J: TRBJ2-7
D: TRBD1
V: TRBV5-1
DNA: TGCGCCAGCAGCTCCCTACAGGGGATTCTTTACGAGCAGTACTTC
CDR3: CASSSLQGILYEQYF

size: -
J: TRBJ2-1
D: TRBD2
V: TRBV28
DNA: TGTGCCAGCAGTTTATATGGACTAGCGGGAGGGCCCAGCTCCTACAATGAGCAGTTCTTC
CDR3: CASSLYGLAGGPSSYNEQFF

size: -
J: TRBJ1-3
D: -
V: TRBV27
DNA: TGTGCCAGCAGTTCCCGGTTAGGGGCTGGAAACACCATATATTTT
CDR3: CASSSRLGAGNTIYF

size: -
J: TRBJ1-5
D: TRBD1
V: TRBV30
DNA: TGTGCCTGGAGTGTAGGGGACAGGGGCAATCAGCCCCAGCATTTT
CDR3: CAWSVGDRGNQPQHF

size: medium-sized
J: TRBJ2-3
D: TRBD1
V: TRBV19
DNA: TGTGCCAGTAGTATAAGCCCTTGGACAGGGGGAACAGATACGCAGTATTTT
CDR3: CASSISPWTGGTDTQYF

size: -
J: TRBJ1-1
D: -
V: TRBV6-5
DNA: TGTGCCAGCAGTTACTCCGGGGACTTTAACACTGAAGCTTTCTTT
CDR3: CASSYSGDFNTEAFF

size: -
J: TRBJ1-5
D: -
V: TRBV5-8
DNA: TGTGCCAGCAGGGGTCCGGAGACACAATCAGCCCAGCATTTT
CDR3: CASRGPETQSAQHF

size: once
J: TRBJ2-7
D: TRBD1
V: TRBV29-1
DNA: TGCAGCGTTCCCGGGACAGGGAACTACGAGCAGTACTTC
CDR3: CSVPGTGNYEQYF

size: -
J: TRBJ1-2
D: TRBD1
V: TRBV6-6
DNA: TGTGCCAGCAGTTTGACAGGGACCTATGGCTACACCTTC
CDR3: CASSLTGTYGYTF

size: few
J: TRBJ2-2
D: -
V: TRBV9
DNA: TGTGCCAGCAGCCCCCCGGACCCTATGACCGTCACCGGGGAGCTGTTTTTT
CDR3: CASSPPDPMTVTGELFF

size: few
J: TRBJ2-1
D: -
V: TRBV15
DNA: TGTGCCACCAGCAGAGATCACGCAGGGACAAGCTCCTACAATGAGCAGTTCTTC
CDR3: CATSRDHAGTSSYNEQFF

size: -
J: TRBJ2-1
D: -
V: TRBV5-1
DNA: TGCGCCAGCAGAGTGAGTAGTGAGCAGTTCTTC
CDR3: CASRVSSEQFF

size: once
J: TRBJ1-2
D: TRBD1
V: TRBV6-4
DNA: TGTGCCAGCAGTGAAGGACAGGGGAATGGCTACACCTTC
CDR3: CASSEGQGNGYTF

size: -
J: TRBJ2-5
D: -
V: TRBV7-9
DNA: TGTGCCAGCAGCTTGGGTTCCGAGACCCAGTACTTC
CDR3: CASSLGSETQYF